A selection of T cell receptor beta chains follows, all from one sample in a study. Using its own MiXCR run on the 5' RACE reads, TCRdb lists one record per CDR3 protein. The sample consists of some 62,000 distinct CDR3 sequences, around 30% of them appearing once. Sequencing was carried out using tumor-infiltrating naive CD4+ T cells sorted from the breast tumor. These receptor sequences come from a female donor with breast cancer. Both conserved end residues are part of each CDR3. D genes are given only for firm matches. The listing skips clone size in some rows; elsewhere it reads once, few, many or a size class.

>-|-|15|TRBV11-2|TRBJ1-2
CASRPQQGPSYGYTF
TGTGCCAGCCGTCCCCAACAGGGCCCATCCTATGGCTACACCTTC
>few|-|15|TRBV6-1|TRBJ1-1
CASSEQGPRGTEAFF
TGTGCCAGCAGTGAACAAGGGCCGAGGGGCACTGAAGCTTTCTTT
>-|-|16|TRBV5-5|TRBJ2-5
CASSTGTPRLQETQYF
TGTGCCAGCAGCACCGGGACCCCACGCCTCCAAGAGACCCAGTACTTC
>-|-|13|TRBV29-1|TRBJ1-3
CSAQQSSGNTIYF
TGCAGCGCACAACAGAGCTCTGGAAACACCATATATTTT
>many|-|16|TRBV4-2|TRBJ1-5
CASSQDLRGYNQPQHF
TGTGCCAGCAGCCAAGATCTGCGCGGATACAATCAGCCCCAGCATTTT
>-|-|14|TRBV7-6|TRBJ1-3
CASHLGASGNTIYF
TGTGCCAGCCACCTCGGGGCCTCTGGAAACACCATATATTTT
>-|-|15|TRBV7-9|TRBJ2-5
CASSTIGQPQETQYF
TGTGCCAGCTCCACCATAGGACAGCCTCAAGAGACCCAGTACTTC
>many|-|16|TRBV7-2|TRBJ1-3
CASSLAGQGTGNTIYF
TGTGCCAGCAGCTTAGCAGGGCAGGGGACTGGAAACACCATATATTTT
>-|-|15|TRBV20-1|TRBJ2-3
CSARDFFMGTDTQYF
TGCAGTGCTAGAGATTTTTTTATGGGCACAGATACGCAGTATTTT
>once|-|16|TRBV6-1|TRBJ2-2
CASGEVPTGLPGELFF
TGTGCCAGCGGTGAAGTTCCGACAGGTCTCCCCGGGGAGCTGTTTTTT
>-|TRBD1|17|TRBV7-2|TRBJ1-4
CASSLAAGQGSNEKLFF
TGTGCCAGCAGCTTAGCTGCGGGACAGGGATCTAATGAAAAACTGTTTTTT
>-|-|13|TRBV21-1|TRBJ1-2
CASSSRQGRGYTF
TGTGCCAGCAGCAGCAGACAGGGGCGGGGCTACACCTTC
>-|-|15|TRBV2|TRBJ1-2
CASSSGRLSGYGYTF
TGTGCCAGCAGCAGTGGCAGGTTAAGCGGCTATGGCTACACCTTC
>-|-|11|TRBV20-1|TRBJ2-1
CSARGGSEQFF
TGCAGTGCTAGAGGGGGCTCTGAGCAGTTCTTC
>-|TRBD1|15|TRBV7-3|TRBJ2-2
CASSSDRPNTGELFF
TGTGCCAGCAGCTCGGACAGGCCGAACACCGGGGAGCTGTTTTTT
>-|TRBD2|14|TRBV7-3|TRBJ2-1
CASSLSSGSGEQFF
TGTGCCAGCAGCTTAAGTAGCGGGAGTGGTGAGCAGTTCTTC